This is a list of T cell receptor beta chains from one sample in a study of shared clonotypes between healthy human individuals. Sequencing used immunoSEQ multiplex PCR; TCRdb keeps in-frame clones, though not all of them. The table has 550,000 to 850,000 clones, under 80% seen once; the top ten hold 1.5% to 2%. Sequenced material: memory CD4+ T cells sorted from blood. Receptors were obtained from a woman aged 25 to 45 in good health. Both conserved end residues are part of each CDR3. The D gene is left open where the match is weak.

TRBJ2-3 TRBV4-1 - TGCGCCAGCAGCCAAGATTTTACGGCAGTAGGTGACGATACGCAGTATTTT CASSQDFTAVGDDTQYF
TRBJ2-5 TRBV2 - TGTGCCAGCAGTGAAATGGACGGAGGTTTTCAAGAGACCCAGTACTTC CASSEMDGGFQETQYF
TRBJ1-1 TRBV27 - TGTGCCAGCAGTTTTGGACCACGAAGGTCTGAAGCTTTCTTT CASSFGPRRSEAFF
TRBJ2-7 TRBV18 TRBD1 TGTGCCAGCTCGCGGGACAGGGAGACCTACGAGCAGTACTTC CASSRDRETYEQYF
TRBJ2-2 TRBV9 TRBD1 TGTGCCAGCAGCCCACATCGGGACAGAAACACCGGGGAGCTGTTTTTT CASSPHRDRNTGELFF
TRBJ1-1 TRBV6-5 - TGTGCCAGCAGTCGACAGAACACTGAAGCTTTCTTT CASSRQNTEAFF
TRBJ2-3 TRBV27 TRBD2 TGTGCCAGCAGTCCTCTAGCGGGATCCGATACGCAGTATTTT CASSPLAGSDTQYF
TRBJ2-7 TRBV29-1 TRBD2 TGCAGCGTTGAGCGGCGGGAGGGCCTTTACGAGCAGTACTTC CSVERREGLYEQYF
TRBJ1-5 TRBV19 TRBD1 TGTGCCAGTAGGAACAGGGGCGGTCAGCCCCAGCATTTT CASRNRGGQPQHF
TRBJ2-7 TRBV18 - TGTGCCAGCTCCCGCGACAGGTACGAGCAGTACTTC CASSRDRYEQYF